A selection of T cell receptor beta chains follows, all from one sample in a study of control samples from healthy donors and cancer patients. Assay: immunoSEQ multiplex PCR; the TCRdb copy retains only in-frame clones and omits some. This sample has about 81,000 clones, with around 94% found just once. The specimen sequenced was blood. These receptors came from a woman under 30 in good health. The conserved cysteine and the conserved F or W are not part of the CDR3 here. A D gene is named only where the DNA matches it firmly.

j_call: TRBJ2-7; d_call: TRBD1; v_call: TRBV4-2; cdr3_aa: ASSQEQGVYEQY
j_call: TRBJ2-5; d_call: TRBD2; v_call: TRBV29-1; cdr3_aa: SVGLAGGWETQY
j_call: TRBJ2-3; d_call: -; v_call: TRBV5-1; cdr3_aa: ASSLIVTDTQY
j_call: TRBJ1-5; d_call: -; v_call: TRBV28; cdr3_aa: ASRGSNQPQH
j_call: TRBJ2-1; d_call: TRBD2; v_call: TRBV19; cdr3_aa: ASSMGGLAVEYNEQF
j_call: TRBJ1-2; d_call: -; v_call: TRBV5-8; cdr3_aa: ASSLGVYGYT
j_call: TRBJ1-4; d_call: TRBD1; v_call: TRBV6-1; cdr3_aa: ASSEAAGGNEKLF
j_call: TRBJ2-2; d_call: -; v_call: TRBV4-1; cdr3_aa: ASSGGNTGELF
j_call: TRBJ1-1; d_call: -; v_call: TRBV7-3; cdr3_aa: ASSFSRVGEAF
j_call: TRBJ1-2; d_call: -; v_call: TRBV7-2; cdr3_aa: ASSLTGLNYGYT
j_call: TRBJ2-2; d_call: -; v_call: TRBV19; cdr3_aa: ASSIAASRTGELF
j_call: TRBJ1-3; d_call: TRBD1; v_call: TRBV7-2; cdr3_aa: ASSLGGQGVSGNTIY
j_call: TRBJ2-7; d_call: -; v_call: TRBV6-5; cdr3_aa: ASSRTETYEQY
j_call: TRBJ2-2; d_call: -; v_call: TRBV9; cdr3_aa: ASSRYLDSNTGELF
j_call: TRBJ2-2; d_call: -; v_call: TRBV7-9; cdr3_aa: ASSLWENTGELF
j_call: TRBJ2-6; d_call: -; v_call: TRBV3-1/TRBV3-2; cdr3_aa: ASSQEWGTANVLT
j_call: TRBJ2-1; d_call: -; v_call: TRBV11-2; cdr3_aa: ASSLVGGYGRSYNEQF
j_call: TRBJ1-2; d_call: -; v_call: TRBV9; cdr3_aa: ASSETGHANYGYT
j_call: TRBJ1-4; d_call: -; v_call: TRBV28; cdr3_aa: ASSFGGLGEKLF
j_call: TRBJ2-5; d_call: TRBD2; v_call: TRBV3-1/TRBV3-2; cdr3_aa: ASSQGGLAGVETQY
j_call: TRBJ2-3; d_call: TRBD2; v_call: TRBV4-2; cdr3_aa: ASSQDRLAGSTDTQY
j_call: TRBJ2-7; d_call: TRBD1; v_call: TRBV29-1; cdr3_aa: SVEEGQGGYEQY
j_call: TRBJ2-1; d_call: TRBD2; v_call: TRBV5-1; cdr3_aa: ASSSSGGAIWEQF
j_call: TRBJ1-2; d_call: -; v_call: TRBV28; cdr3_aa: ASSFSTPSSGYT
j_call: TRBJ2-1; d_call: -; v_call: TRBV3-1/TRBV3-2; cdr3_aa: ASSQHGKSSYNEQF
j_call: TRBJ2-7; d_call: -; v_call: TRBV6-1; cdr3_aa: ASSEARGILPREQY
j_call: TRBJ1-2; d_call: -; v_call: TRBV5-1; cdr3_aa: ASSLDPGYGYT
j_call: TRBJ1-2; d_call: -; v_call: TRBV6-5; cdr3_aa: ASSQTVQGNYGYT
j_call: TRBJ1-6; d_call: TRBD1; v_call: TRBV3-1/TRBV3-2; cdr3_aa: ASSRDRANSPLH
j_call: TRBJ1-4; d_call: -; v_call: TRBV5-4; cdr3_aa: ASSLNSNEKLF
j_call: TRBJ1-6; d_call: -; v_call: TRBV7-3; cdr3_aa: ASSLGVLEGPLH
j_call: TRBJ1-1; d_call: -; v_call: TRBV19; cdr3_aa: ASTPWGAVNTEAF
j_call: TRBJ2-1; d_call: -; v_call: TRBV7-2; cdr3_aa: ASSSSLSGVGYNEQF
j_call: TRBJ1-4; d_call: TRBD1; v_call: TRBV19; cdr3_aa: ASSWGQGPEKLF
j_call: TRBJ2-7; d_call: -; v_call: TRBV4-2; cdr3_aa: ASSHNRDGSYEQY
j_call: TRBJ2-7; d_call: -; v_call: TRBV20-1; cdr3_aa: SASVPKDTYEQY
j_call: TRBJ1-5; d_call: TRBD1; v_call: TRBV29-1; cdr3_aa: SVEQGDSNQPQH
j_call: TRBJ2-2; d_call: -; v_call: TRBV18; cdr3_aa: ASSPSNPWTAPSGTGELF
j_call: TRBJ1-2; d_call: TRBD1; v_call: TRBV24-1; cdr3_aa: ATSDSPGQGASFNYGYT
j_call: TRBJ2-2; d_call: -; v_call: TRBV27; cdr3_aa: ASSLPRDLANTGELF
j_call: TRBJ2-6; d_call: -; v_call: TRBV6-2/TRBV6-3; cdr3_aa: ASSLPSGANVLT
j_call: TRBJ2-1; d_call: TRBD2; v_call: TRBV5-1; cdr3_aa: ASSLGGGIYNEQF
j_call: TRBJ2-3; d_call: TRBD2; v_call: TRBV27; cdr3_aa: ASSKGLARITDTQY
j_call: TRBJ1-4; d_call: -; v_call: TRBV19; cdr3_aa: ASSILTDNEKLF
j_call: TRBJ2-1; d_call: TRBD2; v_call: TRBV5-1; cdr3_aa: ASMKGLAGNEQF
j_call: TRBJ2-2; d_call: -; v_call: TRBV28; cdr3_aa: ATTKTNTGELF
j_call: TRBJ2-5; d_call: TRBD1; v_call: TRBV28; cdr3_aa: ASVATGVETQY
j_call: TRBJ1-6; d_call: -; v_call: TRBV6-1; cdr3_aa: ASSVEPVSSYNSPLH
j_call: TRBJ1-3; d_call: -; v_call: TRBV7-8; cdr3_aa: ASSLLSRVYSGNTIY
j_call: TRBJ1-2; d_call: -; v_call: TRBV28; cdr3_aa: ASSSQGPYGYT
j_call: TRBJ2-1; d_call: -; v_call: TRBV9; cdr3_aa: ASSVSTLGGLYNEQF
j_call: TRBJ2-1; d_call: -; v_call: TRBV18; cdr3_aa: ASSPPGYNEQF
j_call: TRBJ1-1; d_call: -; v_call: TRBV2; cdr3_aa: ASNGWGGQIKEAF
j_call: TRBJ2-1; d_call: -; v_call: TRBV28; cdr3_aa: ASTSANEQF
j_call: TRBJ2-5; d_call: TRBD1; v_call: TRBV5-4; cdr3_aa: ASSSTGVVTQY
j_call: TRBJ1-6; d_call: TRBD1; v_call: TRBV4-3; cdr3_aa: ASSQVVGQGLSPLH
j_call: TRBJ2-3; d_call: TRBD2; v_call: TRBV9; cdr3_aa: ASSVDRSGSRSTDTQY